A single sample is the source of the 5 T cell receptor beta chains below, sequenced in a study of T-cell reconstitution after alpha-beta-depleted transplantation in children. Researchers prepared the TCRbeta library using unique molecular identifiers, the study reports. MiXCR, applied by TCRdb to the PCR reads, yields one record per CDR3 protein. The sample lists about 610,000 distinct CDR3 sequences, about 10% occurring once. The sequences come from PBMCs from the stem cell graft donor, collected from the stem cell graft. These receptors all come from a human donor who donated a stem cell graft to a child with acute myeloid leukemia.

V and J are TRBV6-1 and TRBJ1-1; D perhaps matches TRBD1 (6 bases). The CDR3 loop spans 16 amino acids. V was cut by 6 bases and J by 2 bases, with 19 bases left in between. Germline V CDR1 and CDR2: MNHNS, SASEGT. The CDR3 nucleotides are TGTGCCAGCAGCAAGAGTTGGGACACGGCTAACACTGAAGCTTTCTTT. It translates to CASSKSWDTANTEAFF.

This clonotype has more than one count but fewer than ten. V and J are TRBV10-3 and TRBJ1-5; D may be TRBD1 (6 bases). In germline, CDR1 is ENHRY, CDR2 SYGVKD. The CDR3 contains 12 residues. V gave up 10 bases and J gave up 3 bases, with 10 bases separating them. The CDR3 reads CANGGNNQPQHF. For the CDR3, the DNA is TGTGCCAATGGGGGCAACAATCAGCCCCAGCATTTT.

CDR3 protein: CASSQEAGGTANIQYF. CDR3 bases: TGCGCCAGCAGCCAAGAAGCGGGGGGGACGGCGAACATTCAGTACTTC. J is TRBJ2-4 and V is TRBV4-3, with 10 bases matching TRBD2. With V trimmed by 0 bases and J by 7 bases, 6 bases remained unmatched. The CDR3 totals 16 residues. CDR1 and CDR2 from the germline V gene are LGHNA and YSLEER.

This chain joins TRBV30 and TRBJ2-2; D is unresolved. Germline CDR1 reads GTSNPN; CDR2 reads SVGIG (reference sequence). Trimming cost V 2 bases and J 4 bases, with 5 bases left between them. CDR3 length equals 12 residues. CDR3 coding DNA: TGTGCCTGGAGTCAGATCACCGGGGAGCTGTTTTTT. Residues: CAWSQITGELFF.

In this sample, this clonotype turned up a few times. The V gene is TRBV20-1, the J gene TRBJ2-1; 8 nucleotides align to TRBD2. This CDR3 has 18 amino acids. The V and J ends lost 0 bases and 3 bases, in that order; junction bases with no gene match: 13. The germline V gene has CDR1 DFQATT and CDR2 SNEGSKA (reference sequence). DNA for the CDR3: TGCAGTGCTAGAGATATGTATGAAAGCGGGAGAAACTACAATGAGCAGTTCTTC. Translating gives CSARDMYESGRNYNEQFF.